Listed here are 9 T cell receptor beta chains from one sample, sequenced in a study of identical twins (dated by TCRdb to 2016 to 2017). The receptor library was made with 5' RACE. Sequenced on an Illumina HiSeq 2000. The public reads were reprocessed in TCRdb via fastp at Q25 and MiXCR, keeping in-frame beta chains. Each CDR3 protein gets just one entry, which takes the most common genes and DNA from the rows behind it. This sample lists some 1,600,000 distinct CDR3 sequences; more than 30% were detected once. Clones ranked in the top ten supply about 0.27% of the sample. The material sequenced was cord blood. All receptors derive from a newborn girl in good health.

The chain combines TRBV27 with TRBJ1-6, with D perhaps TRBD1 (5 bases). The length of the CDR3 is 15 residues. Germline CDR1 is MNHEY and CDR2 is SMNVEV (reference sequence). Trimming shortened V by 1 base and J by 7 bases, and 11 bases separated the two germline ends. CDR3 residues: CASSLFPGMNSPLHF. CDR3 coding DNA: TGTGCCAGCAGTTTATTCCCAGGGATGAATTCACCCCTCCACTTT.

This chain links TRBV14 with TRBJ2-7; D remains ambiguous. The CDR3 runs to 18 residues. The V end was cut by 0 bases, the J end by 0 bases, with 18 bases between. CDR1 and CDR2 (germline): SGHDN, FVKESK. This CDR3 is CASSQDALGLGGSYEQYF. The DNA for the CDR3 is TGTGCCAGCAGCCAAGACGCGTTAGGCTTAGGTGGCTCCTACGAGCAGTACTTC.

The CDR3 loop reads CASSPIRTGPSYEQYF. The CDR3 DNA is TGCGCCAGCAGCCCAATAAGGACAGGGCCCTCCTACGAGCAGTACTTC. The chain recombines TRBV5-1 with TRBJ2-7; TRBD1 matches 8 bases. Looked up from germline, CDR1 is SGHRS and CDR2 is YFSETQ. Trimming at V came to 4 bases and at J to 0 bases, leaving 9 bases not matched to a gene. The CDR3 is 16 residues long.

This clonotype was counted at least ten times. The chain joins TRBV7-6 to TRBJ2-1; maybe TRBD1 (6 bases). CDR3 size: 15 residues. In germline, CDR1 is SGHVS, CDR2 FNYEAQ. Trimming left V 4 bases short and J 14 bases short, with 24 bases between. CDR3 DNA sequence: TGTGCCAGCAGCTCTACAGGGCTTTCGTCAAACCAAAAGTTCTTC. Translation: CASSSTGLSSNQKFF.

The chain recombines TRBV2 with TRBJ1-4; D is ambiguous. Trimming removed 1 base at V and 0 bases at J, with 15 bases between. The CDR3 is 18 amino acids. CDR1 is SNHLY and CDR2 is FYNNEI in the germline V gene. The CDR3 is CASSEVQRLVATNEKLFF. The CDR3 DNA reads TGTGCCAGCAGTGAAGTCCAACGGTTGGTCGCAACTAATGAAAAACTGTTTTTT.

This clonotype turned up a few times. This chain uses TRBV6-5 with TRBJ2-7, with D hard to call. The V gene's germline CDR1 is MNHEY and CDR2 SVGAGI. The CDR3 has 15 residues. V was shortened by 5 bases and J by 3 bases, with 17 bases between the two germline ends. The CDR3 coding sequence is TGTGCCAGCAGTACCCGCCGGGCTACAAACTACGAGCAGTACTTC. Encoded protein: CASSTRRATNYEQYF.

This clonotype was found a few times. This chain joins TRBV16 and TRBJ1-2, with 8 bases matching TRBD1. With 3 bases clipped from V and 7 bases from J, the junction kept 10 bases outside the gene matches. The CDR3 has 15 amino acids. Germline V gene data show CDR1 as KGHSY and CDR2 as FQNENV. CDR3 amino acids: CASSHHRGSIVGYTF. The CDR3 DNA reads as TGTGCCAGCAGCCACCACAGGGGGAGCATAGTTGGCTACACCTTC. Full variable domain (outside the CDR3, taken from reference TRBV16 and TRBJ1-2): GEEVAQTPKHLVRGEGQKAKLYCAPIKGHSYVFWYQQVLKNEFKFLISFQNENVFDETGMPKERFSAKCLPNSPCSLEIQATKLEDSAVYFCASSHHRGSIVGYTFGSGTRLTVV.

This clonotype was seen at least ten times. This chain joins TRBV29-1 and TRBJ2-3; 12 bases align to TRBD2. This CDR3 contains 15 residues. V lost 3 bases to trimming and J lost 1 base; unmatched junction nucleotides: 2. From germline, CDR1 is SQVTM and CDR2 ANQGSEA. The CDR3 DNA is TGCAGCGTTGAGAGACTAGCGGGAGGCACAGATACGCAGTATTTT. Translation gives CSVERLAGGTDTQYF.

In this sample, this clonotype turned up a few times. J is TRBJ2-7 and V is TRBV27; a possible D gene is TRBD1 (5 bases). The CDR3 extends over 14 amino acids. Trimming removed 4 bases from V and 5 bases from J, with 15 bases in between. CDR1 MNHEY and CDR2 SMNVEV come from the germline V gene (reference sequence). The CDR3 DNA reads TGTGCCAGCAGTTCGCATGCCCTAGGGGACGAGCAGTACTTC. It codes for CASSSHALGDEQYF.